The 15 T cell receptor beta chains below all came from one sample that was sequenced in a study of T-cell memory formation after mild COVID-19. TCRdb called the 5' RACE reads again in MiXCR, with one record for every CDR3 protein. The profile covers about half a million distinct CDR3 sequences, with about 20% appearing a single time and more than 9% taken by the ten largest. The sequencing sample was made of PBMCs or a T cell subset sorted from them (not recorded which). These receptor sequences come from an adult woman who had mild COVID-19 (a few samples of this study predate the infection). Cell type and time point are not known.

The gene calls are TRBV6-5 and TRBJ2-1; tentatively, D is TRBD1 (5 bases). V gave up 5 bases and J gave up 9 bases, with 11 bases separating them. CDR1 MNHEY and CDR2 SVGAGI come from the germline V gene. This CDR3 is built from 12 residues. Written as DNA, the CDR3 is TGTGCCAGCAGTCGCACAGGCATTGAGCAGTTCTTC. The encoded protein is CASSRTGIEQFF.

The chain joins TRBV5-5 to TRBJ2-6, with TRBD2 as a possible D gene (6 bases). The V and J ends lost 1 base and 4 bases respectively, with 18 bases between them. CDR3 length equals 18 residues. Germline CDR1 reads SGHKS; CDR2 reads YYEKEE (reference sequence). The CDR3 sequence is CASSLSGQLRGGANVLTF. The DNA for the CDR3 is TGTGCCAGCAGCTTGAGTGGCCAACTCCGGGGGGGGGCCAACGTCCTGACTTTC.

The chain couples TRBV7-6 to TRBJ2-1; no firm D call. The germline V gene encodes CDR1 SGHVS and CDR2 FNYEAQ. The CDR3 extends over 15 amino acids. Trimming left V 0 bases short and J 2 bases short, with 8 bases between. The CDR3 region has the DNA TGTGCCAGCAGCTTAGCGTTGGTTCCCTACAATGAGCAGTTCTTC. Amino acids: CASSLALVPYNEQFF.

This clonotype came up a few times. This chain connects TRBV29-1 to TRBJ2-1; tentatively, D is TRBD1 (6 bases). CDR1 and CDR2 (germline): SQVTM, ANQGSEA. The CDR3 is 15 amino acids. Trimming stripped 4 bases from V and 3 bases from J, with 16 bases between. CDR3 protein: CSVVDRGQLYNEQFF. The CDR3 DNA follows: TGCAGCGTTGTAGATAGAGGACAGCTCTACAATGAGCAGTTCTTC.

The V call is TRBV5-1, the J call TRBJ2-1; TRBD2 matches 7 bases. Germline V gene data show CDR1 as SGHRS and CDR2 as YFSETQ. This CDR3 is 17 amino acids long. V shed 0 bases and J 1 base; nucleotides not matched to a gene: 7. DNA for the CDR3: TGCGCCAGCAGCTTGGTGTCTTCGGGGGGATCCTACAATGAGCAGTTCTTC. It translates to CASSLVSSGGSYNEQFF.

The chain combines TRBV12-3 or TRBV12-4 with TRBJ2-7, with a possible D match to TRBD1 (6 bases). V was clipped by 2 bases and J by 6 bases, with 14 bases between them. CDR3 length: 14 amino acids. CDR3 nucleotides: TGTGCCAGCAGTTTATCGTCAGGGGCAAGCGAGCAGTACTTC. It yields the protein CASSLSSGASEQYF.

This clonotype was picked up a small number of times. The gene calls are TRBV3-1 and TRBJ2-2; D unresolved. The CDR3 contains 18 residues. V shed 3 bases and J shed 1 base, with 18 bases lying between them. Germline V gene lookup returns CDR1 LGHDT and CDR2 YNNKEL (reference sequence). CDR3 bases: TGTGCCAGCAGCCACGGCCCGGGTCAGTCCCAGAACACCGGGGAGCTGTTTTTT. It encodes CASSHGPGQSQNTGELFF.

The V gene is TRBV5-6, the J gene TRBJ2-1, with D perhaps matching TRBD1 (5 bases). The V gene's germline CDR1 is SGHDT and CDR2 YYEEEE. Trimming left V 0 bases short and J 7 bases short, with 14 bases between. The CDR3 totals 15 residues. CDR3 DNA: TGTGCCAGCAGCTTGGTGGGTCAGGGTGGAAATGAGCAGTTCTTC. Its protein product is CASSLVGQGGNEQFF. Based on the CDR3 plus reference TRBV5-6 and TRBJ2-1, the full variable domain is DAGVTQSPTHLIKTRGQQVTLRCSPKSGHDTVSWYQQALGQGPQFIFQYYEEEERQRGNFPDRFSGHQFPNYSSELNVNALLLGDSALYLCASSLVGQGGNEQFFGPGTRLTVL.

This chain connects TRBV6-6 to TRBJ1-1; D might be TRBD1 (5 bases). Trimming took off 4 bases at V and 8 bases at J, with 14 bases between the two ends. This CDR3 contains 13 residues. Looked up from germline, CDR1 is MNHNY and CDR2 is SVGAGI (reference sequence). The CDR3 region is CASSSTPWGEAFF. DNA of the CDR3: TGTGCCAGCAGTTCCACCCCCTGGGGGGAAGCTTTCTTT.

The CDR3 is CASSRWGTYEQYF. CDR3 coding DNA: TGTGCCAGCAGCCGTTGGGGCACCTACGAGCAGTACTTC. The chain couples TRBV14 to TRBJ2-7; weak D call: TRBD1 (5 bases). The V gene's germline CDR1 is SGHDN and CDR2 FVKESK. This CDR3 has 13 residues. The V end was cut by 4 bases, the J end by 2 bases, with 9 bases between.

This CDR3 reads CASTRSSYNSPLHF. In DNA, the CDR3 is TGTGCCAGCACCAGGAGCTCCTATAATTCACCCCTCCACTTT. The J gene is TRBJ1-6, the V gene TRBV12-3 or TRBV12-4; D uncertain. Deletions cut 7 bases from V and 0 bases from J, with 7 bases between. CDR3 size: 14 residues.

The chain combines TRBV18 with TRBJ2-5; 8 positions match TRBD1. The CDR3 has 15 residues. Trimming removed 6 bases from V and 3 bases from J; junction bases left unmatched: 9. The germline CDR1 and CDR2 sequences are KGHSH and LQKENI. Written as DNA, the CDR3 is TGTGCCAGCTCCCGCGGGACAGGTATGGAAGAGACCCAGTACTTC. Translating gives CASSRGTGMEETQYF.

This clonotype was recorded a few times. Written as DNA, the CDR3 is TGTGCCAGCAGTGAATGGGACAGGGCCTACGAGCAGTACTTC. It translates to CASSEWDRAYEQYF. The genes are TRBV6-1 and TRBJ2-7; 9 nucleotides align to TRBD1. J lost 2 bases, V lost 2 bases, and 1 base had no gene match. CDR3 length: 14 residues. Germline lookup yields CDR1 MNHNS and CDR2 SASEGT.

This chain uses TRBV19 with TRBJ1-1; D is perhaps TRBD1 (5 bases). Germline-derived CDR1 and CDR2 are LNHDA and SQIVND (reference sequence). V was cut by 0 bases and J by 6 bases, with 11 bases left in between. The CDR3 extends over 14 amino acids. The CDR3 sequence: CASSIDSAGAEAFF. CDR3 DNA sequence: TGTGCCAGTAGTATAGACTCGGCGGGGGCTGAAGCTTTCTTT. The variable domain in full, with the rest retrieved from reference TRBV19 and TRBJ1-1, is DGGITQSPKYLFRKEGQNVTLSCEQNLNHDAMYWYRQDPGQGLRLIYYSQIVNDFQKGDIAEGYSVSREKKESFPLTVTSAQKNPTAFYLCASSIDSAGAEAFFGQGTRLTVV.

In its sample, this clonotype was seen once. Since the CDR3 does not end with the conserved phenylalanine or tryptophan, this likely comes from a read error. This chain joins TRBV27 and TRBJ2-2; D is possibly TRBD1 (5 bases). V dropped 7 bases and J dropped 6 bases, with 18 bases sitting between them. Looked up from germline, CDR1 is MNHEY and CDR2 is SMNVEV (reference sequence). The CDR3 covers 15 residues. In DNA, the CDR3 is TGTGCCAGCAAAAGGGGATCGGTGCGAGCCGGGGAGCTGTTTCTT. Amino acid sequence: CASKRGSVRAGELFL.